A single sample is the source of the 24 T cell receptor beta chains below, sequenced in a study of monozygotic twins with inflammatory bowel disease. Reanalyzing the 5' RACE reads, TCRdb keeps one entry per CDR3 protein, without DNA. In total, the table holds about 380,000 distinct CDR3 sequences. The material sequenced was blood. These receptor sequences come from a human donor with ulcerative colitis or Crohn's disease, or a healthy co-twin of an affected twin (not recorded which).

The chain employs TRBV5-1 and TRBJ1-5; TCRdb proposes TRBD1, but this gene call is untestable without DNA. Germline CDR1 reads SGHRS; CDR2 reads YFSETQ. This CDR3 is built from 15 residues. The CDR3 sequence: CASSLEPTGGQPQHF.

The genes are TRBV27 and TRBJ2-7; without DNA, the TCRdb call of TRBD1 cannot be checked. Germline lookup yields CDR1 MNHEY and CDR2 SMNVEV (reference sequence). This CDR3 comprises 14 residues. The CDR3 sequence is CASSFQQGMGEQYF.

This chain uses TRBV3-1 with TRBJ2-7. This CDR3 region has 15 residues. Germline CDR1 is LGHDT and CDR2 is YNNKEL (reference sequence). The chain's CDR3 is CASSPQDSNSYEQYF.

CDR3 loop: CASSVALAGDNEQFF. The chain combines TRBV9 with TRBJ2-1; the D call of TRBD2 rests on TCRdb alone, since no DNA is present to check it. Germline loops: CDR1 SGDLS, CDR2 YYNGEE. The CDR3 spans 15 residues.

The CDR3 here is CSVPQGFRYGYTF. The rearrangement uses TRBV20-1 and TRBJ1-2; TCRdb's D gene call, TRBD1, goes unchecked for lack of DNA. CDR3 length: 13 amino acids. CDR1 and CDR2 (germline): DFQATT, SNEGSKA (reference sequence).

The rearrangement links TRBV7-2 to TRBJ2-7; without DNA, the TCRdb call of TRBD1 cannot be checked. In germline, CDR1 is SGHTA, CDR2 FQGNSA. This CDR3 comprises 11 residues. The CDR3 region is CASSNRDQQYF.

The CDR3 reads CASSLGDTSYEQYF. The chain joins TRBV5-6 to TRBJ2-7; there is no DNA to check the TCRdb D call of TRBD1. The CDR3 loop spans 14 amino acids. Germline V gene lookup returns CDR1 SGHDT and CDR2 YYEEEE.

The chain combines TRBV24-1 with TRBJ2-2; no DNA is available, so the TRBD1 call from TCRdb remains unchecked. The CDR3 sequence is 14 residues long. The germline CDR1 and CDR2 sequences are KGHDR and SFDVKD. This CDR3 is CASSGIGVPGELFF.

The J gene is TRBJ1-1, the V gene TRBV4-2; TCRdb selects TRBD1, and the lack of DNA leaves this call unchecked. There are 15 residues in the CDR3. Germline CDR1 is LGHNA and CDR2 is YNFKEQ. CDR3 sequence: CASSHFSGGDTEAFF.

The CDR3 here is CASSPGVPEAFF. This sequence joins TRBV7-9 and TRBJ1-1; absent DNA, TCRdb's TRBD1 call cannot be checked. The CDR3 loop spans 12 amino acids. Germline V gene lookup returns CDR1 SEHNR and CDR2 FQNEAQ (reference sequence). Full variable domain (rest looked up from reference TRBV7-9 and TRBJ1-1): DTGVSQNPRHKITKRGQNVTFRCDPISEHNRLYWYRQTLGQGPEFLTYFQNEAQLEKSRLLSDRFSAERPKGSFSTLEIQRTEQGDSAMYLCASSPGVPEAFFGQGTRLTVV.

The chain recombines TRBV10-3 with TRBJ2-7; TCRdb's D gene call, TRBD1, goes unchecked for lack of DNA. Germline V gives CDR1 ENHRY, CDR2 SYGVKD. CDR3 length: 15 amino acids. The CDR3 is CAISTPGQGTYEQYF.

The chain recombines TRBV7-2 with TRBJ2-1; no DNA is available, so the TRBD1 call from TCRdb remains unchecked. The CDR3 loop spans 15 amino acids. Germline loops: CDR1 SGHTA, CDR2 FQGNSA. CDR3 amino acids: CASSLARDRVNEQFF.

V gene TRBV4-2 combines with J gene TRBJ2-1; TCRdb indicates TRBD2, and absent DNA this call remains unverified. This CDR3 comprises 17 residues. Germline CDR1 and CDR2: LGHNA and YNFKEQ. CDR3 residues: CASSLSITGTSMNEQFF.

CDR3 amino acids: CASSYSGTTTSGANVLTF. The chain has TRBV6-5 and TRBJ2-6; TCRdb outputs TRBD2, but without DNA this stays unchecked. This CDR3 region has 18 residues. CDR1 MNHEY and CDR2 SVGAGI come from the germline V gene.

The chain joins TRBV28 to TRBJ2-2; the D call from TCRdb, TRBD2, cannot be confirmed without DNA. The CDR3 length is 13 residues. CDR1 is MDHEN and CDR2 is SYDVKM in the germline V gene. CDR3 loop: CASRLDIPGELFF.

The CDR3: CASSYGEGNYGYTF. The V call is TRBV6-5, the J call TRBJ1-2. The CDR3 is 14 residues long. Germline assignment: CDR1 MNHEY and CDR2 SVGAGI.

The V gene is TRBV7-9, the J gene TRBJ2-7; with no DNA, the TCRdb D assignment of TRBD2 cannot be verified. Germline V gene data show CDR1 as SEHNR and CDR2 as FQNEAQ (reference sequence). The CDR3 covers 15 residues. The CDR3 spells CASSLDASGSYEQYF.

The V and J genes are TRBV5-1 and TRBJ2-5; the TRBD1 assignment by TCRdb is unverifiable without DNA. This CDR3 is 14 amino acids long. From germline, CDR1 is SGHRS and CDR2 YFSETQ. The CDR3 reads CASSRGLVQETQYF.

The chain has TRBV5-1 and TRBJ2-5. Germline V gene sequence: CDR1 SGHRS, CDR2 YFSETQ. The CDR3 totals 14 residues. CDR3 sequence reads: CASSSSFGQETQYF. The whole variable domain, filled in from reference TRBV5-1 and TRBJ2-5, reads KAGVTQTPRYLIKTRGQQVTLSCSPISGHRSVSWYQQTPGQGLQFLFEYFSETQRNKGNFPGRFSGRQFSNSRSEMNVSTLELGDSALYLCASSSSFGQETQYFGPGTRLLVL.

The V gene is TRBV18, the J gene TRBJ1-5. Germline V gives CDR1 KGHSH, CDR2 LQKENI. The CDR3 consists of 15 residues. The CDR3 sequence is CASSLGGEGGQPQHF.

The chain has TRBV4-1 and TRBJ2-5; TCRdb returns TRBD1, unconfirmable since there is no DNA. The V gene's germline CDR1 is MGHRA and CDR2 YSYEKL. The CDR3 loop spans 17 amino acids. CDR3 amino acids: CASSQSRDRGYEKTQYF.

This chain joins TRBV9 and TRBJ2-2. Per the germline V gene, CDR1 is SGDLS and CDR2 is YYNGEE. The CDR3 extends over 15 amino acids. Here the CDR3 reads CASSVGGVGTGELFF.

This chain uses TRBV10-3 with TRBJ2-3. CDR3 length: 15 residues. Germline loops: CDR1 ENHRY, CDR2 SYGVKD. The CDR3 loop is CAISEGSSSTDTQYF.

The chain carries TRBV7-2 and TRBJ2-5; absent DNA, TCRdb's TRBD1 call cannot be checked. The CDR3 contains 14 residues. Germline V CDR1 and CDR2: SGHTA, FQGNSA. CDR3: CASSYRVYQETQYF.